These 3 T cell receptor beta chains share one sample of origin, sequenced in a study of PD-1 blockade in classical Hodgkin lymphoma. This table comes from immunoSEQ multiplex PCR, and its TCRdb copy is limited to in-frame clones, with some not included. The data contain roughly 45,000 clones, approximately 79% of them seen just once; the ten biggest clones take up 2.8%. Patients all relapsed after autologous stem cell transplantation, and there was variation in brentuximab vedotin exposure. Sequencing was performed on peripheral blood mononuclear cells (PBMCs), taken before the second cycle of nivolumab. The receptors here all came from a human donor with classical Hodgkin lymphoma.

In nucleotides, the CDR3 is TGTGCCAGCAGCGGACGATCGAACACTGAAGCTTTCTTT. Amino acid sequence: CASSGRSNTEAFF. V gene TRBV9 combines with J gene TRBJ1-1; D not resolved. CDR3 length equals 13 residues. Trimming left V 3 bases short and J 1 base short, with 7 bases between. CDR1 is SGDLS and CDR2 is YYNGEE in the germline V gene.

About this clone itself: At one boundary the junction diverges from the germline segment, which might be a read error. The rearrangement links TRBV9 to TRBJ2-3, with TRBD2 matching 11 bases. CDR1 SGDLS and CDR2 YYNGEE come from the germline V gene. The CDR3 spans 15 residues. This CDR3 reads CVSSASGGRTDTQYF. The CDR3 coding sequence is TGTGTCAGCAGCGCTAGCGGGGGGAGGACAGATACGCAGTATTTT. The variable domain in full, with the rest retrieved from reference TRBV9 and TRBJ2-3, is DSGVTQTPKHLITATGQRVTLRCSPRSGDLSVYWYQQSLDQGLQFLIQYYNGEERAKGNILERFSAQQFPDLHSELNLSSLELGDSALYFCVSSASGGRTDTQYFGPGTRLTVL.

The gene calls are TRBV7-8 and TRBJ1-2, with D uncertain. The CDR3 spans 13 residues. V was pared by 5 bases and J by 1 base, with 8 bases between. From germline, CDR1 is SGHVS and CDR2 FQNEAQ. CDR3 nucleotide sequence: TGTGCCAGCAGCACACGGGATAACTATGGCTACACCTTC. Translating gives CASSTRDNYGYTF.